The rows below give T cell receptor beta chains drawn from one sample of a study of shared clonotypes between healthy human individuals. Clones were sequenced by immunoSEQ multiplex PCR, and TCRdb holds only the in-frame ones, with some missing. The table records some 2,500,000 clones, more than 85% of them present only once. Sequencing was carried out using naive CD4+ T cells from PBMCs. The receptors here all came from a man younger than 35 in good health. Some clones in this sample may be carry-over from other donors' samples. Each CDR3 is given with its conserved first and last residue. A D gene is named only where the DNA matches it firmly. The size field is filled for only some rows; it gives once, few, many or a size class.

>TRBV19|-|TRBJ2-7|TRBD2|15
CASREHSGITYEQYF
TGTGCCAGTAGGGAACATAGCGGGATAACCTACGAGCAGTACTTC
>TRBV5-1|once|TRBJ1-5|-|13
CASSLESNQPQHF
TGCGCCAGCAGCTTGGAGTCTAATCAGCCCCAGCATTTT
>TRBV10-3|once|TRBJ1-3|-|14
CAIRGASSGNTIYF
TGTGCCATCCGCGGGGCTAGCTCTGGAAACACCATATATTTT
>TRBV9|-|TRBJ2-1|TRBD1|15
CASSPRTGDYNEQFF
TGTGCCAGCAGCCCTCGGACAGGGGACTACAATGAGCAGTTCTTC
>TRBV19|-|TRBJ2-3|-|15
CASSIGPFSTDTQYF
TGTGCCAGTAGTATAGGCCCTTTTAGCACAGATACGCAGTATTTT
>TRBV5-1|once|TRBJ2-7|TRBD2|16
CASSPWTSGSSYEQYF
TGCGCCAGCAGCCCCTGGACTAGCGGGAGTTCGTACGAGCAGTACTTC
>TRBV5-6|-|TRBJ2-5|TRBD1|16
CASSRRYRERTGAQYF
TGTGCCAGCAGCAGACGGTATAGGGAACGAACAGGGGCCCAGTACTTC
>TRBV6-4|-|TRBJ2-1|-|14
CASSALLGDFKQFF
TGTGCCAGCAGTGCACTCCTGGGGGACTTTAAGCAGTTCTTC
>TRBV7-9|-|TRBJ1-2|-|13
CASSLVSGNGYTF
TGTGCCAGCAGCTTAGTGTCCGGGAATGGCTACACCTTC
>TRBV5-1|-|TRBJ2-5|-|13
CASRVGNQETQYF
TGCGCCAGCAGAGTAGGCAACCAAGAGACCCAGTACTTC
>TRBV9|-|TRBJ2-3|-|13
CASSASPADTQYF
TGTGCCAGCAGCGCTAGCCCGGCAGATACGCAGTATTTT
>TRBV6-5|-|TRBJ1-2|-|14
CASRTRSLSGGYTF
TGTGCCAGCAGGACGCGGTCCCTTAGTGGTGGCTACACCTTC
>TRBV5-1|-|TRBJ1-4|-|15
CASSLASGQNEKLFF
TGCGCCAGCAGCTTGGCATCTGGGCAGAATGAAAAACTGTTTTTT
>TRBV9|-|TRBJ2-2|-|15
CASSPISPNTGELFF
TGTGCCAGCAGCCCCATAAGTCCGAACACCGGGGAGCTGTTTTTT
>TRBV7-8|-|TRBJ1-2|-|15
CASSLGTADNYGYTF
TGTGCCAGCAGCTTAGGGACAGCAGATAACTATGGCTACACCTTC
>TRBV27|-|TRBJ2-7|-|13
CASSLAFSYEQYF
TGTGCCAGCAGTTTAGCGTTTTCCTACGAGCAGTACTTC